The rows below give T cell receptor beta chains drawn from one sample of a study of Ad26.COV2.S vaccination and SARS-CoV-2 variants. Generated by immunoSEQ multiplex PCR, the TCRdb table keeps only in-frame clones and is missing some. The table records 350,000 to 450,000 clones, roughly 90% of them present only once. The specimen was peripheral blood, collected in a trial of Ad26.COV2.S vaccine versus placebo. The receptor set was obtained from a person between 18 and 60 years old who received the Ad26.COV2.S COVID-19 vaccine or a placebo. Each CDR3 is given with its conserved first and last residue. A D gene is named only where the DNA matches it firmly. The size entry is marked missing in some rows and otherwise reads once, few, many or a size class.

size	D	V	J	DNA	CDR3
once	NA	TRBV30	TRBJ2-7	TGTGCCGCCGACAGTTCCTACGAGCAGTACTTC	CAADSSYEQYF
NA	TRBD1	TRBV7-2	TRBJ2-2	TGTGCCAGCAGCTTAGCCGCTACAGGGACAGCGAACACCGGGGAGCTGTTTTTT	CASSLAATGTANTGELFF
NA	NA	TRBV3-1/TRBV3-2	TRBJ1-6	TGTGCCAGCAGCCAGATTCCCGCAGGCTTTAATTCACCCCTCCACTTT	CASSQIPAGFNSPLHF
NA	NA	TRBV12-3/TRBV12-4	TRBJ1-2	TGTGCCAGTGGGACGGACTATGGCTACACCTTC	CASGTDYGYTF
NA	TRBD1	TRBV6-6	TRBJ2-1	TGTGCCAGCAGTTACGGGACAGGGAGTAATGAGCAGTTCTTC	CASSYGTGSNEQFF
NA	TRBD1	TRBV6-2/TRBV6-3	TRBJ1-2	TGTGCCAGCAGTTACGGGACAGGGGGCATTAACTATGGCTACACCTTC	CASSYGTGGINYGYTF
NA	NA	TRBV20-1	TRBJ1-2	TGCAGTGCTAGTAGTCCTGGGGGCTACACCTTC	CSASSPGGYTF
NA	NA	TRBV25-1	TRBJ2-7	TGTGCCAGCAGTGACGGGACTCCTGGCATCGTTTACGAGCAGTACTTC	CASSDGTPGIVYEQYF
once	NA	TRBV11-2	TRBJ2-7	TGTGCCAGCAGCTTACCCGCCGGCCGAGATGGACAGTCACACGAGCAGTACTTC	CASSLPAGRDGQSHEQYF
NA	NA	TRBV28	TRBJ1-5	TGTGCCAGCAGTTTATTGGTAGGGGCCAGCAATCAGCCCCAGCATTTT	CASSLLVGASNQPQHF